The 32 T cell receptor beta chains presented below share a single source sample, sequenced in a study of blood T cells in healthy people across ages. Alongside a J-beta primer mix, a sample-barcoded 5' primer served in a second PCR lasting about 7 to 12 cycles. TCRdb re-called the 5' RACE reads with MiXCR, one entry per CDR3 protein. In the table there are 600,000 to 900,000 distinct CDR3 sequences, around 24% of which are singletons. This same sample was also part of a study on T cells of mothers and their children.

The sequencing sample was made of blood. The receptors stem from a boy between 10 and 17 years old in good health.

The chain joins TRBV20-1 to TRBJ2-1; D not resolved. In germline, CDR1 is DFQATT, CDR2 SNEGSKA (reference sequence). CDR3 length equals 13 residues. Trimming pared 5 bases from V and 9 bases from J, leaving 17 bases between. CDR3 sequence reads: CSALEYPVIEQFF. In DNA form, the CDR3 reads TGCAGTGCTCTTGAATACCCAGTCATTGAGCAGTTCTTC.

This chain uses TRBV7-2 with TRBJ2-5; D is possibly TRBD2 (5 bases). Germline V gene data show CDR1 as SGHTA and CDR2 as FQGNSA. Deletions cut 4 bases from V and 5 bases from J, with 11 bases between. The CDR3 is 13 residues long. The CDR3 protein is CASSYIPGETQYF. Here the CDR3 DNA reads TGTGCCAGCAGCTATATTCCGGGGGAGACCCAGTACTTC.

This clonotype was detected many times. The genes are TRBV29-1 and TRBJ2-1; no firm D call. The CDR3 runs 11 residues. V was pared by 0 bases and J by 6 bases, with 3 bases between. The germline CDR1 and CDR2 sequences are SQVTM and ANQGSEA. DNA of the CDR3: TGCAGCGTTGAAGAGAGCAATGAGCAGTTCTTC. This sequence encodes CSVEESNEQFF.

The chain carries TRBV30 and TRBJ1-6, with a weak D call TRBD1 (5 bases). In germline, CDR1 is GTSNPN, CDR2 SVGIG (reference sequence). Trimming took off 5 bases at V and 10 bases at J, with 15 bases between the two ends. The CDR3 length is 13 residues. The CDR3 region has the DNA TGTGCCTGGGGGGACCGGAGGGACTCACCCCTCCACTTT. This codes for CAWGDRRDSPLHF.

The V and J genes are TRBV6-2 or TRBV6-3 and TRBJ2-2, with D unclear. From germline, CDR1 is MNHEY and CDR2 SVGEGT. The ends were cut back, 2 bases at V and 5 bases at J, with 9 bases in the middle. The CDR3 has 14 amino acids. The CDR3 spells CASSYPQVTGELFF. DNA of the CDR3: TGTGCCAGCAGTTACCCCCAGGTGACCGGGGAGCTGTTTTTT.

The rearrangement uses TRBV9 and TRBJ2-2; TRBD1 aligns across 7 bases. The CDR3 is made up of 16 amino acids. CDR1 and CDR2 (germline): SGDLS, YYNGEE. The J segment lost 1 base and the V segment lost 0 bases, leaving 3 bases of the junction unmatched. CDR3 coding DNA: TGTGCCAGCAGCGTAGGCCGACAGGGGAACACCGGGGAGCTGTTTTTT. Protein sequence: CASSVGRQGNTGELFF.

The chain recombines TRBV25-1 with TRBJ2-1; the D gene is possibly TRBD1 (6 bases). The CDR3 runs 16 residues. CDR1 is MGHDK, CDR2 SYGVNS, per germline. Trimming stripped 1 base from V and 0 bases from J, with 10 bases between. The CDR3 DNA reads TGTGCCAGCAGTGAATGGTTACAGGGCTCCTACAATGAGCAGTTCTTC. It yields the protein CASSEWLQGSYNEQFF.

A few counts support this clonotype. The V call is TRBV27, the J call TRBJ2-1; D uncertain. The CDR3 runs 12 residues. CDR1 is MNHEY, CDR2 SMNVEV, per germline (reference sequence). Trimming cost V 4 bases and J 5 bases, with 6 bases left between them. This CDR3 is CASSSWNNEQFF. DNA of the CDR3: TGTGCCAGCAGTTCCTGGAACAATGAGCAGTTCTTC.

This clonotype was seen ten or more times. The CDR3 DNA follows: TGTGCCAGCAGCTTGGGCCCCGATTCACCCCTCCACTTT. As protein: CASSLGPDSPLHF. This chain joins TRBV7-9 and TRBJ1-6; D unresolved. Germline CDR1 is SEHNR and CDR2 is FQNEAQ (reference sequence). CDR3 size: 13 residues. Trimming cost V 3 bases and J 8 bases, with 8 bases left between them. The variable domain in full, with the rest retrieved from reference TRBV7-9 and TRBJ1-6, is DTGVSQNPRHKITKRGQNVTFRCDPISEHNRLYWYRQTLGQGPEFLTYFQNEAQLEKSRLLSDRFSAERPKGSFSTLEIQRTEQGDSAMYLCASSLGPDSPLHFGNGTRLTVT.

This chain uses TRBV29-1 with TRBJ2-1; D gene ambiguous. The germline V gene has CDR1 SQVTM and CDR2 ANQGSEA. This CDR3 has 12 amino acids. V was shortened by 5 bases and J by 1 base, with 6 bases between the two germline ends. CDR3 DNA sequence: TGCAGCGTTACGGGTTCCTACAATGAGCAGTTCTTC. It specifies CSVTGSYNEQFF.

The CDR3 loop is CASSLGAGTAYEQYF. DNA of the CDR3: TGTGCCAGCAGTTTGGGCGCCGGGACAGCCTACGAGCAGTACTTC. The rearrangement links TRBV12-3 or TRBV12-4 to TRBJ2-7; 7 nucleotides agree with TRBD1. The CDR3 contains 15 residues. After removal of 3 bases from V and 2 bases from J, the junction contained 7 bases not matched to a gene.

This clonotype has a handful of counts. The DNA for the CDR3 is TGTGCCAGCAGCTCCTTTCTCCCGGGAACCGGGGGGGAAACTGAAGCTTTCTTT. Translated: CASSSFLPGTGGETEAFF. The chain is built from TRBV7-8 and TRBJ1-1; the D gene is possibly TRBD1 (5 bases). Per the germline V gene, CDR1 is SGHVS and CDR2 is FQNEAQ. The CDR3 totals 18 residues. Trimming stripped 4 bases from V and 5 bases from J, with 26 bases between.

This clonotype was recorded a few times. J is TRBJ2-2 and V is TRBV3-1, with 9 bases that match TRBD2. Germline assignment: CDR1 LGHDT and CDR2 YNNKEL (reference sequence). This CDR3 region has 13 residues. Germline trimming cut 5 bases from V and 10 bases from J; bases unmatched to any gene: 5. The CDR3: CASSKAGGMELFF. The CDR3 DNA reads TGTGCCAGCAGCAAAGCGGGGGGTATGGAGCTGTTTTTT.

The chain links TRBV7-6 to TRBJ2-7, with TRBD2 matching 9 bases. This CDR3 has 16 residues. The junction had 11 bases not matched to a gene; V was cut back by 5 bases and J by 3 bases. Germline V gene lookup returns CDR1 SGHVS and CDR2 FNYEAQ. DNA of the CDR3: TGTGCCAGCAGCCCAATCGGGACTAGCCTTAACTACGAGCAGTACTTC. Encoded protein: CASSPIGTSLNYEQYF.

The rearrangement joins TRBV10-3 to TRBJ2-5, with 7 bases identical to TRBD1. CDR1 is ENHRY, CDR2 SYGVKD, per germline. J lost 2 bases, V lost 3 bases, and 9 bases had no gene match. CDR3 size: 16 residues. The CDR3 DNA is TGTGCCATCAGTGAAGAGTGGACAGGAGAACAAGAGACCCAGTACTTC. It specifies CAISEEWTGEQETQYF.

This clonotype was recorded a few times. The J gene is TRBJ2-7, the V gene TRBV5-1; D unresolved. The CDR3 contains 14 residues. CDR1 and CDR2 (germline): SGHRS, YFSETQ. Trimming took off 0 bases at V and 7 bases at J, with 14 bases between the two ends. The CDR3 DNA is TGCGCCAGCAGCTTGGGACCGACCACCAGGGAGCAGTACTTC. Residues: CASSLGPTTREQYF.

This clonotype was seen just once. V usage is TRBV3-1 and J usage is TRBJ2-1; no clear D. The CDR3 extends over 13 amino acids. Per the germline V gene, CDR1 is LGHDT and CDR2 is YNNKEL (reference sequence). The V gene lost 5 bases and the J gene lost 5 bases, with 10 bases spanning the gap. CDR3 nucleotides: TGTGCCAGCAGCTCCCGAAGGAACAATGAGCAGTTCTTC. It encodes CASSSRRNNEQFF.

The CDR3 DNA follows: TGTGCCAGCAGTTACGGGAGGTCCATGAACTATGGCTACACCTTC. Translated, it gives CASSYGRSMNYGYTF. The genes are TRBV6-6 and TRBJ1-2; no definite D call. The germline V gene encodes CDR1 MNHNY and CDR2 SVGAGI (reference sequence). CDR3 size: 15 residues. V was trimmed by 2 bases and J by 2 bases, leaving 12 bases between them.

This clonotype has just a few counts. The V and J genes are TRBV6-2 or TRBV6-3 and TRBJ1-2, with no clear D. Germline CDR1 MNHEY, CDR2 SVGEGT. This CDR3 region has 15 residues. Trimming took 2 bases from V and 0 from J, leaving 10 bases between them. CDR3 amino acids: CASSYQAPANYGYTF. For the CDR3, the DNA is TGTGCCAGCAGTTACCAGGCGCCCGCTAACTATGGCTACACCTTC.

V and J are TRBV24-1 and TRBJ1-5; no reliable D call. This CDR3 comprises 15 residues. Trimming removed 3 bases from V and 8 bases from J, with 16 bases in between. Germline values: CDR1 KGHDR, CDR2 SFDVKD. The CDR3, as DNA: TGTGCCACCAGTGATACCAATGACGGGTTCAAGCCCCAGCATTTT. Amino acids: CATSDTNDGFKPQHF.

The V call is TRBV6-2 or TRBV6-3, the J call TRBJ1-4; 7 bases map to TRBD1. Trimming removed 6 bases from V and 5 bases from J; junction bases left unmatched: 9. The germline V gene encodes CDR1 MNHEY and CDR2 SVGEGT. CDR3 size: 15 residues. The CDR3 is CASSLRDRRNEKLFF. DNA for the CDR3: TGTGCCAGCAGCCTAAGGGACAGAAGAAATGAAAAACTGTTTTTT.

The chain couples TRBV20-1 to TRBJ2-3, with 15 bases identical to TRBD2. The CDR3 contains 17 residues. Trimming at V came to 3 bases and at J to 0 bases, leaving 4 bases not matched to a gene. Per germline, CDR1 DFQATT and CDR2 SNEGSKA (reference sequence). The CDR3 is CSARGTSGGRSTDTQYF. The CDR3 DNA follows: TGCAGTGCTAGGGGGACTAGCGGGGGGCGTAGCACAGATACGCAGTATTTT.

This clonotype was counted only a few times. This rearrangement joins TRBV12-3 or TRBV12-4 to TRBJ2-1; D is possibly TRBD1 (5 bases). V lost 5 bases, J lost 3 bases, and 11 bases lay in between. CDR3 size: 14 residues. The CDR3 nucleotides read TGTGCCAGCAGTGGGGCTTGGGGCTACAATGAGCAGTTCTTC. Encoded protein: CASSGAWGYNEQFF.

This clonotype showed up just a few times. V usage is TRBV5-1 and J usage is TRBJ2-1; 14 bases are a match to TRBD2. J was trimmed by 0 bases and V by 7 bases; bases with no gene match: 3. Germline V gene data show CDR1 as SGHRS and CDR2 as YFSETQ. CDR3 length: 16 amino acids. This CDR3 reads CASGLAGGPSYNEQFF. DNA of the CDR3: TGCGCCAGCGGACTAGCGGGGGGCCCCTCCTACAATGAGCAGTTCTTC. The full variable domain, rest sourced from reference TRBV5-1 and TRBJ2-1, is KAGVTQTPRYLIKTRGQQVTLSCSPISGHRSVSWYQQTPGQGLQFLFEYFSETQRNKGNFPGRFSGRQFSNSRSEMNVSTLELGDSALYLCASGLAGGPSYNEQFFGPGTRLTVL.

This clonotype was observed many times. This chain connects TRBV4-2 to TRBJ2-5, with TRBD2 as a possible D gene (6 bases). The tail of the sequence fits TRBJ2-1 better, so the J call may be wrong. The CDR3 extends over 14 amino acids. Germline CDR1 LGHNA, CDR2 YNFKEQ. The CDR3 protein is CASSPLTSNNEQFF. The CDR3 bases are TGTGCCAGCAGCCCCCTCACTAGCAACAATGAGCAGTTCTTC.

V gene TRBV7-8 combines with J gene TRBJ2-4, with 8 bases aligning to TRBD2. This CDR3 comprises 20 residues. Germline-derived CDR1 and CDR2 are SGHVS and FQNEAQ. The V gene end was trimmed by 0 bases and the J gene end by 0 bases; junction bases not matched to a gene: 13. CDR3 DNA: TGTGCCAGCAGCTTAGCGGTATGGCGGGGGGAATCTTTAGCCAAAAACATTCAGTACTTC. This gives the protein CASSLAVWRGESLAKNIQYF.

The CDR3 loop reads CASKEGRNEKLFF. DNA for the CDR3: TGTGCCAGCAAGGAGGGGCGAAATGAAAAACTGTTTTTT. The chain links TRBV28 to TRBJ1-4; D may be TRBD1 (5 bases). The CDR3 is 13 residues long. V was shortened by 7 bases and J by 5 bases, with 11 bases between the two germline ends. Germline values: CDR1 MDHEN, CDR2 SYDVKM.

The CDR3 loop reads CASSYQGTGGTYEQYF. In nucleotides, the CDR3 is TGCGCCAGCAGCTACCAAGGCACAGGGGGAACCTACGAGCAGTACTTC. The V gene is TRBV4-1, the J gene TRBJ2-7; 8 bases fit TRBD1. The length of the CDR3 is 16 residues. Trimming cost V 5 bases and J 2 bases; bases outside gene matches: 11. Germline V CDR1 and CDR2: MGHRA, YSYEKL.

The CDR3 nucleotides are TGTGCCAGCAGCCTCCAACAGGGTCTCGACTATGGCTACACCTTC. Protein sequence: CASSLQQGLDYGYTF. The chain recombines TRBV7-9 with TRBJ1-2, with a weak D call TRBD1 (6 bases). The V gene lost 5 bases and the J gene lost 3 bases, with 16 bases spanning the gap. The CDR3 is 15 amino acids. In germline, CDR1 is SEHNR, CDR2 FQNEAQ (reference sequence). Supplemented by reference TRBV7-9 and TRBJ1-2, the full variable domain reads DTGVSQNPRHKITKRGQNVTFRCDPISEHNRLYWYRQTLGQGPEFLTYFQNEAQLEKSRLLSDRFSAERPKGSFSTLEIQRTEQGDSAMYLCASSLQQGLDYGYTFGSGTRLTVV.

This clonotype appeared a few times. The CDR3 sequence: CASRGRGRSSYNSPLHF. CDR3 bases: TGTGCCAGCAGGGGACGCGGGCGGAGCTCCTATAATTCACCCCTCCACTTT. The gene calls are TRBV28 and TRBJ1-6; D is possibly TRBD1 (5 bases). Trimming took off 6 bases at V and 0 bases at J, with 15 bases between the two ends. Germline values: CDR1 MDHEN, CDR2 SYDVKM. The CDR3 runs to 17 residues.

The sample holds a few counts of this clonotype. The junction and the germline gene differ at one end; a read error may be behind it. J is TRBJ1-2 and V is TRBV20-1, with 7 bases lining up with TRBD1. The CDR3 extends over 11 amino acids. Germline CDR1 is DFQATT and CDR2 is SNEGSKA (reference sequence). CDR3 DNA: TGCAGTGCGGGAATGGGAGGGGGCTACGCCTTC. Protein sequence: CSAGMGGGYAF.

The genes are TRBV6-5 and TRBJ2-2; TRBD1 matches at 8 bases. With 5 bases clipped from V and 3 bases from J, the junction kept 2 bases outside the gene matches. The germline V gene encodes CDR1 MNHEY and CDR2 SVGAGI. The CDR3 is 14 amino acids. The CDR3 DNA sequence: TGTGCCAGCAGTCACAGGGGGGACACCGGGGAGCTGTTTTTT. Translating it yields CASSHRGDTGELFF.